This paragraph covers one TCR beta chain sequence. Its antigen is unknown. The germline gives CDR1 MNHNS, CDR2 SASEGT. V shed 4 bases, J shed 4 bases, and the junction held 11 bases outside the gene matches. The CDR3 consists of 16 residues. The sample comes from a study of tumor and adjacent non-tumor tissue in lung cancer. Study information: The cohort had around twelve adenocarcinoma, a couple of squamous cell and 1 small cell patients. About 4.17 million productive TCRbeta reads were obtained per sample on average.

RNA was extracted from bulk tissue without any cell sorting. More than 3 cm separated this lung sample from the edge of the tumor. Between August and November 2014, newly diagnosed, chemotherapy-naive lung cancer patients underwent thoracic surgery in China. General observations from the study: TCR diversity was significantly greater in tumor than normal lung tissue.

A modified ARM-PCR protocol with three rounds of nested PCR amplified TCRbeta. TCRdb independently ran MiXCR on the multiplex PCR reads; one entry per CDR3 protein. Of more than 75,000 distinct CDR3 sequences listed, approximately 80% are singletons. This clonotype originated in a man aged 55 to 70 with small cell lung cancer. J is TRBJ2-5 and V is TRBV6-1, with 8 bases aligning to TRBD2. Sequenced material: distant non-tumor lung tissue. The DNA of the CDR3 is TGTGCCAGCAGTGTTCAAAGCGGGAGATTGGGAGAGACCCAGTACTTC. Translated, it gives CASSVQSGRLGETQYF.